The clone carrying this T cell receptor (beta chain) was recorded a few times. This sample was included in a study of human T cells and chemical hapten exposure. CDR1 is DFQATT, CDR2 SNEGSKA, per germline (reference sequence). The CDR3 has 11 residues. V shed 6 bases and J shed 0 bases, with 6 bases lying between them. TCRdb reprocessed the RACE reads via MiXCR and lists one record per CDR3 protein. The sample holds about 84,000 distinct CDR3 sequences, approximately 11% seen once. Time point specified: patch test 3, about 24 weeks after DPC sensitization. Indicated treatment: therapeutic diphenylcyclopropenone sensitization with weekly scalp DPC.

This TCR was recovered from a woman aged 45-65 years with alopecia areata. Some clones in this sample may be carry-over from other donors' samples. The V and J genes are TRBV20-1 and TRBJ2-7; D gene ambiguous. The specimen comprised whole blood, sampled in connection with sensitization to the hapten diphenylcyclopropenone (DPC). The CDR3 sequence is CSAVYSYEQYF. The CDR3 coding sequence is TGCAGTGCGGTCTACTCCTACGAGCAGTACTTC.